Following are 26 T cell receptor beta chains from one sample sequenced in a study of tumor and adjacent non-tumor tissue in lung cancer listed by TCRdb under 2018. RNA was isolated from bulk unsorted tissue, and RNA quality was assessed with a NanoDrop ND-1000 and an Agilent 2100. For the normal lung samples, distant non-tumor tissue was collected more than 3 cm away from the tumor edge. Receptor libraries were prepared by multiplex PCR. Instrument on record: Illumina HiSeq 2500. TCRbeta libraries were constructed through three rounds of nested PCR with primers (Table S4) according to protocols modified from ARM-PCR. The raw public reads went through TCRdb reprocessing: fastp at Q25, MiXCR clone calling, in-frame beta chains kept. Identical CDR3 protein sequences are pooled into one entry, listed with their most common genes and DNA. The sample table records 50,000 or so distinct CDR3 sequences; roughly 69% of these occur just once. The ten biggest clones cover 20% to 25% of the sample.

The specimen was distant non-tumor lung tissue. These receptors were collected from a woman in her sixties or seventies with non-small cell lung cancer.

As to this clonotype: A much larger clone sits a single nucleotide away, making a read error possible. The chain recombines TRBV13 with TRBJ1-1; 7 bases line up with TRBD1. The CDR3 is made up of 15 amino acids. From germline, CDR1 is PRHDT and CDR2 FYEKMQ (reference sequence). CDR3 amino acids: CASSSQTGTNTEAIF. The CDR3 coding sequence is TGTGCCAGCAGCTCTCAGACAGGGACTAACACTGAAGCTATCTTT.

A remark on this clonotype: This CDR3 is missing its conserved last phenylalanine or tryptophan, likely due to a read error. This sequence joins TRBV28 and TRBJ2-3, with D maybe TRBD2 (6 bases). The CDR3 is 14 amino acids. The germline V gene encodes CDR1 MDHEN and CDR2 SYDVKM. CDR3 loop: CASRPGTSTDMQYY. Here the CDR3 DNA reads TGTGCCAGCAGGCCGGGAACTAGCACAGATATGCAGTATTAT.

About this clonotype: This is likely a read error, given that the CDR3 carries no conserved phenylalanine or tryptophan at its end. The limits of the CDR3 on the DNA are not certain, so only TCRdb's listed CDR3 is given. The chain uses TRBV6-1 and TRBJ2-1; the DNA was not compared with TRBD2, the D call given in the table. Counting both end residues, the CDR3 totals 11 amino acids. Germline V gene lookup returns CDR1 MNHNS and CDR2 SASEGT. CDR3 sequence reads: CASMALAGAFL.

This clonotype was seen only a few times. This may arise from a read error, as a much more abundant clone is one base away. The rearrangement links TRBV7-8 to TRBJ2-7; D gene uncertain. Trimming removed 1 base at V and 2 bases at J, with 9 bases between. Germline V gene lookup returns CDR1 SGHVS and CDR2 FQNEAQ. CDR3 length: 14 amino acids. The CDR3 region has the DNA TGTGCCAGCAGCTTAGGGGCGTGGGCCTACGAGCAGTACTTC. Translated, it gives CASSLGAWAYEQYF. Full variable domain (outside the CDR3, taken from reference TRBV7-8 and TRBJ2-7): GAGVSQSPRYKVAKRGQDVALRCDPISGHVSLFWYQQALGQGPEFLTYFQNEAQLDKSGLPSDRFFAERPEGSVSTLKIQRTQQEDSAVYLCASSLGAWAYEQYFGPGTRLTVT.

Details on this clonotype: A read error may account for a junction end that differs from germline. The V call is TRBV20-1, the J call TRBJ2-7; 8 bases agree with TRBD1. This CDR3 has 13 residues. Germline V gene sequence: CDR1 DFQATT, CDR2 SNEGSKA (reference sequence). CDR3 DNA: TGCAATGCTAGAGCGGACAGGGCGGGCGAGCGGTACTTC. Translated: CNARADRAGERYF.

To note about this clonotype: A much larger clonotype is one base distant, so this may be a read error. The chain recombines TRBV20-1 with TRBJ2-7; TRBD2 might be the D (6 bases). CDR3 length: 15 residues. Germline-derived CDR1 and CDR2 are DFQATT and SNEGSKA (reference sequence). Trimming pared 2 bases from V and 4 bases from J, leaving 18 bases between. CDR3 sequence reads: CSARPDWTITYEQYF. The CDR3 DNA reads TGCAGTGCTAGACCTGACTGGACTATTACTTACGAGCAGTACTTC.

In the case of this clonotype: The junction departs from germline at one end; a sequencing error may be responsible. The chain uses TRBV11-2 and TRBJ2-2; D gene ambiguous. Germline V gene data show CDR1 as SGHAT and CDR2 as FQNNGV. The CDR3 has 14 amino acids. CDR3 amino acids: CTSSLGARTGELFF. The DNA of the CDR3 is TGTACCAGCAGCTTAGGCGCGAGGACCGGAGAGCTGTTTTTT. Supplemented by reference TRBV11-2 and TRBJ2-2, the full variable domain reads EAGVAQSPRYKIIEKRQSVAFWCNPISGHATLYWYQQILGQGPKLLIQFQNNGVVDDSQLPKDRFSAERLKGVDSTLKIQPAKLEDSAVYLCTSSLGARTGELFFGEGSRLTVL.

Comment on this clonotype: Compared with germline, one end of the junction differs, possibly owing to a read error. This chain joins TRBV4-3 and TRBJ1-1, with D maybe TRBD1 (5 bases). CDR1 LGHNA and CDR2 YSLEER come from the germline V gene. CDR3 size: 16 residues. The CDR3 nucleotides are TGCGCCAGTAGCCTAGATGTGAGAGGGGATTACACTGAAGCTTTCTTT. The encoded protein is CASSLDVRGDYTEAFF.

Comments on this clonotype: This may stem from a read error, because a much larger clone lies one nucleotide away. The conserved closing phenylalanine or tryptophan is absent in this CDR3, likely reflecting a read error. The CDR3 coding sequence is TGTGCCAGCAGCTTGGAGCTAGCGGGAGTAGGTGGCTACGAGCAGTACTCC. Amino acid sequence: CASSLELAGVGGYEQYS. The J gene is TRBJ2-7, the V gene TRBV5-6; 10 bases are shared with TRBD2. V dropped 0 bases and J dropped 3; count of bases not matched to a gene: 9. Germline loops: CDR1 SGHDT, CDR2 YYEEEE. The CDR3 totals 17 residues.

A single count supports this clonotype. No conserved phenylalanine or tryptophan ends this CDR3, so it is likely a read error. The rearrangement uses TRBV11-2 and TRBJ2-3; TRBD2 matches 7 bases. CDR1 SGHAT and CDR2 FQNNGV come from the germline V gene. The CDR3 extends over 15 amino acids. CDR3 coding DNA: TGTGCCAACAGCTTAAGGAACGGGAGGACAGATACGCAGTATCTT. It encodes CANSLRNGRTDTQYL.

This clonotype was seen only a few times. The chain has TRBV28 and TRBJ2-1; a weak D match, TRBD1 (5 bases). V lost 5 bases to trimming and J lost 7 bases, with 12 bases between them. The CDR3 consists of 13 residues. The germline gives CDR1 MDHEN, CDR2 SYDVKM. In nucleotides, the CDR3 is TGTGCCAGCAGTGGACCGGACATGAATGAGCAGTTCTTC. Encoded protein: CASSGPDMNEQFF.

Turning to this clonotype: One junction end does not reproduce the germline sequence, and a read error may be involved. The CDR3 bases are TGCGCCAGGAGCCAAGAGCGGCAGGAGTCTGCGGAGCAGTACTTC. Its protein is CARSQERQESAEQYF. This sequence joins TRBV4-3 and TRBJ2-7; possible D gene TRBD2, 5 bases. The germline CDR1 and CDR2 sequences are LGHNA and YSLEER. This CDR3 has 15 residues.

For this clonotype: This likely comes from a read error, as the CDR3 has no conserved phenylalanine or tryptophan at its end. The chain recombines TRBV11-3 with TRBJ2-1; 10 bases line up with TRBD1. This CDR3 comprises 15 residues. Germline loops: CDR1 SGHNT, CDR2 YENEEA. Here the CDR3 reads CACSLGTGADNGQFY. The CDR3 nucleotides read TGTGCCTGCAGTTTAGGGACAGGGGCCGACAATGGGCAGTTCTAC.

As concerns this clonotype: The germline gene is not matched at one end of the junction; a read error may be the cause. The chain carries TRBV6-2 or TRBV6-3 and TRBJ1-2; D may be TRBD1 (5 bases). The CDR3 contains 11 residues. Germline V gives CDR1 MNHEY, CDR2 SVGEGT. The CDR3 bases are TGTGCCACCAGTTTACAGGATGGCTATACCTTC. This encodes CATSLQDGYTF.

A note on this clonotype: The junction departs from the called germline gene at one end, perhaps through a read error. The J gene is TRBJ2-3, the V gene TRBV29-1, with a tentative D call TRBD2 (6 bases). This CDR3 contains 15 residues. CDR1 and CDR2 (germline): SQVTM, ANQGSEA. The CDR3 bases are TGCTGCGTCAAAGGGGTGGGGGGAATTTCAGATACGCAGTATTTT. This sequence encodes CCVKGVGGISDTQYF.

On this clonotype: This CDR3 is missing its conserved last phenylalanine or tryptophan, likely due to a read error. This chain joins TRBV4-3 and TRBJ2-6; no clear D. This CDR3 contains 15 residues. Germline CDR1 and CDR2: LGHNA and YSLEER. CDR3 sequence (DNA): TGCTCCAGCAGCCAAGATGGAGCGGGGGCCAACGTCCTGACTCTC. Translated: CSSSQDGAGANVLTL.

Points on this clonotype: One junction end does not reproduce the germline sequence, and a read error may be involved. This chain uses TRBV24-1 with TRBJ2-6; 9 bases are shared with TRBD2. There are 17 residues in the CDR3. Germline assignment: CDR1 KGHDR and CDR2 SFDVKD. The CDR3 sequence: CATSDSSGISGANVLAF. The CDR3 DNA is TGTGCCACCAGTGATTCTAGCGGGATATCTGGGGCCAACGTCCTGGCTTTC.

This clonotype was observed once. The junction departs from germline at one end; a sequencing error may be responsible. V and J are TRBV6-1 and TRBJ2-2; D uncertain. The CDR3 sequence is 13 residues long. Per the germline V gene, CDR1 is MNHNS and CDR2 is SASEGT. CDR3 loop: CVSSIAPTGELFF. The CDR3, as DNA: TGTGTCAGCAGTATAGCTCCCACCGGGGAGCTGTTTTTT.

This clonotype has ten or more counts. The chain combines TRBV28 with TRBJ2-5; a possible D gene is TRBD2 (6 bases). The CDR3 extends over 14 amino acids. Trimming took 5 bases from V and 4 from J, leaving 14 bases between them. Germline assignment: CDR1 MDHEN and CDR2 SYDVKM. The CDR3 loop reads CASSLASAGETQYF. The CDR3 DNA reads as TGTGCCAGCAGTCTCGCTTCAGCGGGAGAGACCCAGTACTTC.

By proportion, this clonotype is medium-sized. The rearrangement links TRBV20-1 to TRBJ2-1, with 9 bases lining up with TRBD2. Germline loops: CDR1 DFQATT, CDR2 SNEGSKA (reference sequence). This CDR3 spans 16 amino acids. The V and J ends lost 2 bases and 3 bases, in that order; junction bases with no gene match: 8. CDR3 loop: CSARSGTSQIYNEQFF. The DNA for the CDR3 is TGCAGTGCTAGATCAGGGACTAGCCAAATCTACAATGAGCAGTTCTTC.

This clonotype was found a few times. Written as DNA, the CDR3 is TGTGCCAGCTCACCGGGGGGACAAGAGACCCAGTACTTC. It is translated as CASSPGGQETQYF. The rearrangement links TRBV18 to TRBJ2-5; D possibly corresponds to TRBD2 (6 bases). Per germline, CDR1 KGHSH and CDR2 LQKENI. Trimming took off 3 bases at V and 2 bases at J, with 7 bases between the two ends. The CDR3 length is 13 residues. Full variable domain (outside the CDR3, taken from reference TRBV18 and TRBJ2-5): NAGVMQNPRHLVRRRGQEARLRCSPMKGHSHVYWYRQLPEEGLKFMVYLQKENIIDESGMPKERFSAEFPKEGPSILRIQQVVRGDSAAYFCASSPGGQETQYFGPGTRLLVL.

This clonotype appeared once. Since the CDR3 does not end with the conserved phenylalanine or tryptophan, this likely comes from a read error. The CDR3 loop reads CAIRGTWRDEQYL. The DNA of the CDR3 is TGCGCCATCAGGGGGACATGGCGGGACGAGCAGTACCTC. The gene calls are TRBV4-3 and TRBJ2-7; 7 bases line up with TRBD1. V shed 10 bases, J shed 5 bases, and the junction held 11 bases outside the gene matches. This CDR3 has 13 residues. Per the germline V gene, CDR1 is LGHNA and CDR2 is YSLEER.

About this clonotype itself: At one boundary the junction diverges from the germline segment, which might be a read error. This rearrangement joins TRBV6-6 to TRBJ2-2; TRBD1 is a possible D gene (5 bases). CDR1 and CDR2 (germline): MNHNY, SVGAGI (reference sequence). This CDR3 contains 14 residues. The CDR3 spells CASSYQTDTGELFF. CDR3 nucleotide sequence: TGTGCCAGCAGTTACCAGACGGACACAGGGGAGCTGTTTTTT.

Note on this clonotype: Its ends do not fully match the called genes, so a read error is possible. The chain has TRBV11-3 and TRBJ2-1; 14 nucleotides agree with TRBD2. Germline CDR1 and CDR2: SGHNT and YENEEA. CDR3 length: 16 residues. CDR3 sequence: CARSFSGTSGSNEQFF. DNA for the CDR3: TGTGCCAGGAGCTTTTCAGGGACTAGCGGGAGCAATGAGCAGTTCTTC.

In this sample, this clonotype turned up many times. The rearrangement links TRBV6-2 or TRBV6-3 to TRBJ1-5; 8 bases map to TRBD1. Germline CDR1 is MNHEY and CDR2 is SVGEGT. V shed 4 bases and J 6 bases; nucleotides not matched to a gene: 8. There are 15 residues in the CDR3. The CDR3 DNA reads TGTGCCAGCAGTTCCCCAGGGGGCAGGGGTCAGCCCCAGCATTTT. It encodes CASSSPGGRGQPQHF.

Details on this clonotype: At one end, the junction sequence differs from germline, possibly due to a read error. The chain uses TRBV6-2 or TRBV6-3 and TRBJ2-5, with D perhaps TRBD2 (6 bases). Germline CDR1 and CDR2: MNHEY and SVGEGT. The CDR3 covers 15 residues. This chain's CDR3 is CVSSYGRREVETQYF. CDR3 nucleotides: TGTGTCAGCAGTTACGGGAGAAGGGAAGTGGAGACCCAGTACTTC.